This T cell receptor (beta chain) stems from a study of T cell responses to AZD1222 COVID-19 vaccine. General study findings and limits: Reportedly, close to half of spike-specific TCRs are directed against unmutated variant regions. Donors were largely white British and mainly female; clonal diversity was possibly underestimated. At study baseline, merely several AZD1222 recipients were seropositive.

The V gene's germline CDR1 is SNHLY and CDR2 FYNNEI. This CDR3 has 16 residues. V was clipped by 7 bases and J by 10 bases; unmatched bases: 21. Comment on this clone: Its antigen is currently unknown.

Method: immunoSEQ multiplex PCR; TCRdb's copy keeps in-frame clones and lacks some. This table holds about 140,000 clones, around nine tenths found once. This rearrangement joins TRBV2 to TRBJ1-2, with 7 positions matching TRBD1. Source: peripheral blood, taken on day 0 of AZD1222 vaccination. The source of this sequence is an adult in good health. The CDR3 coding sequence is TGTGCCAGCACTACTTACGGGACAGATGGCCTGCGATCCTACACCTTC. It codes for CASTTYGTDGLRSYTF.